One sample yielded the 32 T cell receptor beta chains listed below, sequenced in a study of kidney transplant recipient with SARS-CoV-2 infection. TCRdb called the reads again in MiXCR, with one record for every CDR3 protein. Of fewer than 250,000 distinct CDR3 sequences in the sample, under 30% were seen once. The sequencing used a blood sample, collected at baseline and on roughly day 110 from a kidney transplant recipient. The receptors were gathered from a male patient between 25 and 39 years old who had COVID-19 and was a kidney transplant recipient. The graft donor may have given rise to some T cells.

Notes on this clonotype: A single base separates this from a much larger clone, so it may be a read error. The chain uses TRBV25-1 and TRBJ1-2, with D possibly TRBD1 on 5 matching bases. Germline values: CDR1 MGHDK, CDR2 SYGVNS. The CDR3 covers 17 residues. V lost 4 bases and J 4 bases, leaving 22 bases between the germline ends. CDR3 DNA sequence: TGTGCCAGCAGTGGGGGCTTAGAACTGGGAAAGACCTATGGCTACACCTTC. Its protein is CASSGGLELGKTYGYTF.

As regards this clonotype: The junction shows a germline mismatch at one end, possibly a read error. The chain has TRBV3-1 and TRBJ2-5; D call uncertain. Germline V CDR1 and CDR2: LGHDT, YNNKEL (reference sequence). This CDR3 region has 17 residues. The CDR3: CAGSARFPISFSETQYF. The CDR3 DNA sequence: TGTGCCGGCAGCGCACGGTTTCCCATTTCTTTCTCTGAGACCCAGTACTTC.

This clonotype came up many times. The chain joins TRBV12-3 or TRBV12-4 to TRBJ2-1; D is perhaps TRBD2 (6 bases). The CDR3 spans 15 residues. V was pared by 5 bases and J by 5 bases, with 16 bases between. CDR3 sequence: CASSPLAGRDNEQFF. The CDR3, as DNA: TGTGCCAGCAGTCCACTTGCGGGAAGGGACAATGAGCAGTTCTTC.

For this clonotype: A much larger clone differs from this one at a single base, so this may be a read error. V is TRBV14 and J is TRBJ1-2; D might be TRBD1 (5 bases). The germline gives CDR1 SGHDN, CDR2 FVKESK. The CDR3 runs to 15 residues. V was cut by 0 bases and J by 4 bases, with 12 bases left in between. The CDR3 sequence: CASSQEAGLAYGYTF. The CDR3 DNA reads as TGTGCCAGCAGCCAAGAGGCAGGGCTTGCCTATGGCTACACCTTC.

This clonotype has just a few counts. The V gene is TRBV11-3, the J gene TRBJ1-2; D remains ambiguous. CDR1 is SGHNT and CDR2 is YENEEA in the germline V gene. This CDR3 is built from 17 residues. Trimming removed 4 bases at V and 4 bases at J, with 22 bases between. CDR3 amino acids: CASSSVCDLGKTYGYTF. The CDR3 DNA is TGTGCCAGCAGCTCCGTCTGCGATCTCGGAAAGACCTATGGCTACACCTTC.

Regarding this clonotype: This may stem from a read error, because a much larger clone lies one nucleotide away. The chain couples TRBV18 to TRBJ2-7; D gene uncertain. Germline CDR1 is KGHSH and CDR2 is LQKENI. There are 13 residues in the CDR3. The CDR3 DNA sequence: TGTGCCAGCTCACCGCAGACTGCTTACGAGCAGTGCTTC. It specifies CASSPQTAYEQCF.

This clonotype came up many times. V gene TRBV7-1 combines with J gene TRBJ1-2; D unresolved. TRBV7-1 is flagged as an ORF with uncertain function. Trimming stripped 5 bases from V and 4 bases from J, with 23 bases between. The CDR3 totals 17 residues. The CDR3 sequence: CASSLSAHEGKTYGYTF. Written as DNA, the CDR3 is TGTGCCAGCAGCCTGTCAGCTCACGAGGGAAAGACCTATGGCTACACCTTC.

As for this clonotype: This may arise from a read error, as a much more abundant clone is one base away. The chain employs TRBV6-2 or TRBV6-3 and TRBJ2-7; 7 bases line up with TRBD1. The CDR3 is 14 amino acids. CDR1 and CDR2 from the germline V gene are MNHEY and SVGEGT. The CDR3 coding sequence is TGTGCCGGCAGTTACGACAGGGAATCCTACGAGCAGTACGTC. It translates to CAGSYDRESYEQYV.

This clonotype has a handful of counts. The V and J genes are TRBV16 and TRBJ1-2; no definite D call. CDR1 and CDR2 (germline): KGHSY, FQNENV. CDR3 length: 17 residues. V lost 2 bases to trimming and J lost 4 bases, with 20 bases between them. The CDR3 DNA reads TGTGCCAGCAGCCAAACCCCGGTCGTTAGAAAGACCTATGGCTACACCTTC. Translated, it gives CASSQTPVVRKTYGYTF.

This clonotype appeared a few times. The CDR3 loop is CASSVTSSHGKTYGYTF. The CDR3 nucleotides read TGTGCCAGCAGTGTTACCTCCTCACACGGAAAGACCTATGGCTACACCTTC. The gene calls are TRBV6-4 and TRBJ1-2; D gene uncertain. V was shortened by 4 bases and J by 4 bases, with 22 bases between the two germline ends. The CDR3 loop spans 17 amino acids. CDR1 is MRHNA and CDR2 is SNTAGT in the germline V gene.

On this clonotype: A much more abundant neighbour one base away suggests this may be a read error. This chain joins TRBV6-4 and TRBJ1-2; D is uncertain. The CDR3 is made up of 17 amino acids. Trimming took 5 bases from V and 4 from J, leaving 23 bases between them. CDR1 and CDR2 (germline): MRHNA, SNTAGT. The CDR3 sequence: CASSMDGSHRKTYGYTF. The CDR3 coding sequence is TGTGCCAGCAGTATGGATGGCTCACACAGAAAGACCTATGGCTACACCTTC.

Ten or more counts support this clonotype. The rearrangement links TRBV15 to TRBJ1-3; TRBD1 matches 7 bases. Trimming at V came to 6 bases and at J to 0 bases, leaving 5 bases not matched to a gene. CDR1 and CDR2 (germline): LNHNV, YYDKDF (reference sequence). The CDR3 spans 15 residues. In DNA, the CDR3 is TGTGCCACCAGACTACAGGGGAGCTCTGGAAACACCATATATTTT. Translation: CATRLQGSSGNTIYF.

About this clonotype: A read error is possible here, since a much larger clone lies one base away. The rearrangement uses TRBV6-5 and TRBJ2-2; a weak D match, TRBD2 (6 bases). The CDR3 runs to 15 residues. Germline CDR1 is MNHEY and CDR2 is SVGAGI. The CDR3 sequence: CASTRGGVNTGGLFF. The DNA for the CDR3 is TGTGCCAGCACCCGGGGTGGGGTTAACACCGGGGGGCTGTTTTTT.

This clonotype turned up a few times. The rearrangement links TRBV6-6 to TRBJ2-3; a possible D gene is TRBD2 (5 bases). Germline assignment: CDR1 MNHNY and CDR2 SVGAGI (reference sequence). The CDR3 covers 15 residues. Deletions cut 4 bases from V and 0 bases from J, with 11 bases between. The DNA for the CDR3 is TGTGCCAGCAGTTGGACTGCCTCTAGCACAGATACGCAGTATTTT. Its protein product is CASSWTASSTDTQYF.

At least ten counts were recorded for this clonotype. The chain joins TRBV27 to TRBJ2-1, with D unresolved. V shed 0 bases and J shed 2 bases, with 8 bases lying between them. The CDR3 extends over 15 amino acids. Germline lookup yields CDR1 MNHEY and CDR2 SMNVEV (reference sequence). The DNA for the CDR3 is TGTGCCAGCAGTTTATCGAAGGAAACCTACAATGAGCAGTTCTTC. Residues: CASSLSKETYNEQFF.

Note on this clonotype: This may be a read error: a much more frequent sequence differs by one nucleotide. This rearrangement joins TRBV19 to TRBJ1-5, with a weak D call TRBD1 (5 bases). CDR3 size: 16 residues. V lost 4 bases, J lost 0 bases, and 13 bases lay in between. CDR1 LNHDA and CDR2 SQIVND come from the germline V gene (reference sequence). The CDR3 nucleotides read TGTGCCAGTAGTAAGACTCGGGGGTATAGCAATCAGCCCCAGCATTTT. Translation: CASSKTRGYSNQPQHF.

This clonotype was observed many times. The CDR3 sequence: CSVEDQDEAFF. For the CDR3, the DNA is TGCAGCGTTGAAGATCAAGATGAAGCTTTCTTT. The chain couples TRBV29-1 to TRBJ1-1; D ambiguous. Germline lookup yields CDR1 SQVTM and CDR2 ANQGSEA. Trimming took off 0 bases at V and 7 bases at J, with 6 bases between the two ends. The CDR3 covers 11 residues. Drawing the rest from reference TRBV29-1 and TRBJ1-1, the complete variable domain is SAVISQKPSRDICQRGTSLTIQCQVDSQVTMMFWYRQQPGQSLTLIATANQGSEATYESGFVIDKFPISRPNLTFSTLTVSNMSPEDSSIYLCSVEDQDEAFFGQGTRLTVV.

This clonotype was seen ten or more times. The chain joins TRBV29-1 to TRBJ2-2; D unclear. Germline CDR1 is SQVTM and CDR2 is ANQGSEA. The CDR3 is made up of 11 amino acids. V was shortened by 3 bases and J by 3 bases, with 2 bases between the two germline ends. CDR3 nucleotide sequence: TGCAGCGTTGAGTACACCGGGGAGCTGTTTTTT. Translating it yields CSVEYTGELFF.

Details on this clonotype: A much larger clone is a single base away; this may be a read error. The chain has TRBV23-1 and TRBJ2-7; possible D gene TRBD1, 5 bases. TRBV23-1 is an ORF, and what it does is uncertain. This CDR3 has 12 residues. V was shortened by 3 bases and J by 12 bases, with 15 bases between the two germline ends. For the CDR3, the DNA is TGCGCCAGCAGTCAGATTACCCCAGGGCCGTACTTC. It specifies CASSQITPGPYF.

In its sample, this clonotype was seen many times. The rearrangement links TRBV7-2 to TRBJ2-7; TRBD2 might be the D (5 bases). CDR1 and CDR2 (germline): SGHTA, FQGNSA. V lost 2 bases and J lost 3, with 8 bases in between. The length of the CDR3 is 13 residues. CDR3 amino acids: CASSLSGRYEQYF. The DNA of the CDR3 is TGTGCCAGCAGCTTAAGCGGCCGCTACGAGCAGTACTTC.

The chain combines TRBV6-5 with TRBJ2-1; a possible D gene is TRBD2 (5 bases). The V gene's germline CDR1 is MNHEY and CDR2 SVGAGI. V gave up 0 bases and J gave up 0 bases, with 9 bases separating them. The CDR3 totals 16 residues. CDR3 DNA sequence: TGTGCCAGCAGTTACTCATCGGGGTCCTCCTACAATGAGCAGTTCTTC. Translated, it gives CASSYSSGSSYNEQFF.

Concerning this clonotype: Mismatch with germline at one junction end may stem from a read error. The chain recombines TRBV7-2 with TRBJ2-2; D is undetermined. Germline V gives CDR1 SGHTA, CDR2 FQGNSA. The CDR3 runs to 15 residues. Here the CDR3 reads CASNLSAIHTGELFF. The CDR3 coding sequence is TGTGCCAGCAACTTAAGCGCTATCCACACCGGGGAGCTGTTTTTT.

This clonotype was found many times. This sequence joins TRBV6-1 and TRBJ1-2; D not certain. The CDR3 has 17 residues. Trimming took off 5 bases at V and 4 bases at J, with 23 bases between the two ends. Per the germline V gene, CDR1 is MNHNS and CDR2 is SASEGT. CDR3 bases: TGTGCCAGCAGTAGCCTCCCGGAATGTAGAAAGACCTATGGCTACACCTTC. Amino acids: CASSSLPECRKTYGYTF.

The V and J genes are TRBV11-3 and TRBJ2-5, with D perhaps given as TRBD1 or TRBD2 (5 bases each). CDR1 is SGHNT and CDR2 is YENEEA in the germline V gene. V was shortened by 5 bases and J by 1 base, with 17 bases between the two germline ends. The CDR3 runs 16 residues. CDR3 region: CASSTPAGTAQETQYF. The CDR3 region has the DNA TGTGCCAGCAGCACCCCGGCCGGGACGGCCCAAGAGACCCAGTACTTC.

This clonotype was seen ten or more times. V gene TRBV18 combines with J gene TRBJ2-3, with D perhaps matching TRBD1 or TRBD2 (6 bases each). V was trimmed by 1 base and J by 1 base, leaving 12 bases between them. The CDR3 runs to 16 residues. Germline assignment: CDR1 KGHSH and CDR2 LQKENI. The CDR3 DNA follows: TGTGCCAGCTCACCACGTAACAGGGAGGGCACAGATACGCAGTATTTT. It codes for CASSPRNREGTDTQYF.

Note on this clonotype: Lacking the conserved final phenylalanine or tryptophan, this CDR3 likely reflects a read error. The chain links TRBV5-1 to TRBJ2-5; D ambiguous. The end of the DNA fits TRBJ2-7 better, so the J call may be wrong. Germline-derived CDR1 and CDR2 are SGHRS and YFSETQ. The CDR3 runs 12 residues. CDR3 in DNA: TGCGCCAGCAGCTTGGACAGATACGAGCAGTACCTC. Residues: CASSLDRYEQYL.

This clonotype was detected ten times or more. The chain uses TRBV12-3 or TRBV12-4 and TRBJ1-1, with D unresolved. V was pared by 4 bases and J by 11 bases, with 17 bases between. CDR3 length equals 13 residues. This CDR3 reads CASSSTQLTVAFF. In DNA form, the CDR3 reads TGTGCCAGCAGTTCTACTCAGCTTACGGTGGCTTTCTTT.

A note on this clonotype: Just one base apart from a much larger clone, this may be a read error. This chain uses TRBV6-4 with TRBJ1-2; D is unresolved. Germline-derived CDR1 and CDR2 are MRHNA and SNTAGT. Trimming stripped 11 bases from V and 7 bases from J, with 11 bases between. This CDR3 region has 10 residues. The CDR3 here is CAPNGGGYTF. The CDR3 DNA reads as TGTGCCCCCAACGGAGGTGGCTACACCTTC.

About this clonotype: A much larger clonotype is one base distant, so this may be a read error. The CDR3 nucleotides are TGTGCCAGCACGACAGGGGAGAGACCTAATTCACCCCTCCACTTT. Translated: CASTTGERPNSPLHF. V gene TRBV10-3 combines with J gene TRBJ1-6, with TRBD1 identical over 8 bases. The V and J ends lost 10 bases and 6 bases, in that order; junction bases with no gene match: 11. The germline CDR1 and CDR2 sequences are ENHRY and SYGVKD. This CDR3 spans 15 amino acids.

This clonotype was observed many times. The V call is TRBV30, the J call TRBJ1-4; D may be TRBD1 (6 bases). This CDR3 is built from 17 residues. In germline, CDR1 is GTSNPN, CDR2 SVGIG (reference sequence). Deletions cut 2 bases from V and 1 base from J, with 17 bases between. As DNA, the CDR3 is TGTGCCTGGAGTAGGGGGGGGTTTGTGGAAACTAATGAAAAACTGTTTTTT. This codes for CAWSRGGFVETNEKLFF.

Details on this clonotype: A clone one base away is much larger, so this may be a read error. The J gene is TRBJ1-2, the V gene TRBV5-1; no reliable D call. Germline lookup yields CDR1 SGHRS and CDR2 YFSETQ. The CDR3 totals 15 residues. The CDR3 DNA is TGCGCCGGCAGCTTGGGAACAGACCGCGCCTATGGCTACACCTTC. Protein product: CAGSLGTDRAYGYTF.

CDR3 nucleotides: TGCAGTGCCGCCGACATGATGGGGGGCCCCAATGAGCAGTTCTTC. It codes for CSAADMMGGPNEQFF. The chain joins TRBV20-1 to TRBJ2-1, with D perhaps assigned TRBD1 or TRBD2 (6 bases each). Germline V gene data show CDR1 as DFQATT and CDR2 as SNEGSKA (reference sequence). Trimming pared 6 bases from V and 6 bases from J, leaving 21 bases between. There are 15 residues in the CDR3.